Shown below are 11 T cell receptor beta chains from a single sample sequenced in a study of molecular identifiers for immune sequencing clone quantification (dated 2018 in TCRdb). Libraries were made using PCR. For sequencing, an Illumina HiSeq 4000 was employed. The public reads were reprocessed in TCRdb via fastp at Q25 and MiXCR, keeping in-frame beta chains. Identical CDR3 protein sequences are pooled into one entry, listed with their most common genes and DNA. The sample includes tens of thousands of distinct CDR3 sequences, with 19% observed a single time. About 1.5% of the sample goes to the ten largest clones. Sequenced: naive CD8+ T cells from blood, with Jurkat cell RNA spiked in. The meaning of the sample's cell subset or site label: FACS-sorted CD8+CD4-CCR7+CD45RA+ naive T cells. All receptors come from a human donor in good health. Some libraries in this study had Jurkat cell RNA spiked in.

This clonotype was counted at least ten times. The genes are TRBV7-2 and TRBJ2-6, with 7 bases identical to TRBD1. This CDR3 region has 17 residues. The V segment lost 3 bases and the J segment 0 bases; nucleotides outside the gene matches: 5. Germline V gene sequence: CDR1 SGHTA, CDR2 FQGNSA. The DNA for the CDR3 is TGTGCCAGCAGCTTTCCGGGACAGATCTCTGGGGCCAACGTCCTGACTTTC. It codes for CASSFPGQISGANVLTF.

This clonotype was detected many times. J is TRBJ2-3 and V is TRBV7-3, with D tentatively TRBD1 or TRBD2 (5 bases each). The CDR3 runs 19 residues. Trimming took off 1 base at V and 0 bases at J, with 20 bases between the two ends. Looked up from germline, CDR1 is SGHTA and CDR2 is FQGTGA. This CDR3 is CASSLRASSLGPSTDTQYF. The CDR3 nucleotides read TGTGCCAGCAGCTTAAGGGCCTCGTCCTTGGGACCCAGCACAGATACGCAGTATTTT.

This clonotype has ten or more counts. This chain connects TRBV11-2 to TRBJ2-3, with 8 bases matching TRBD2. The CDR3 spans 15 residues. Germline CDR1 and CDR2: SGHAT and FQNNGV. V shed 0 bases, J shed 6 bases, and the junction held 5 bases outside the gene matches. DNA of the CDR3: TGTGCCAGCAGCTTAGAATGGACTAGCTTGGATACGCAGTATTTT. Translating it yields CASSLEWTSLDTQYF.

V usage is TRBV29-1 and J usage is TRBJ1-2; TRBD1 matches at 8 bases. Germline CDR1 and CDR2: SQVTM and ANQGSEA. This CDR3 region has 13 residues. The V segment lost 1 base and the J segment 5 bases; nucleotides outside the gene matches: 3. The CDR3 nucleotides read TGCAGCGTTGAAGGGACAGGGTGGTATGGCTACACCTTC. Protein: CSVEGTGWYGYTF.

Concerning this clonotype: A read error is possible here, since a much larger clone lies one base away. The conserved phenylalanine or tryptophan is not found at the CDR3 terminus, so this likely reflects a read error. J is TRBJ2-2 and V is TRBV20-1; 8 positions agree with TRBD2. V lost 0 bases, J lost 2 bases, and 2 bases stayed unmatched. The CDR3 consists of 15 residues. Looked up from germline, CDR1 is DFQATT and CDR2 is SNEGSKA (reference sequence). The CDR3 nucleotides read TGCAGTGCTAGAGAGGGACTAGAAAACACCGGGGAGCTGTTTCTT. It codes for CSAREGLENTGELFL.

This clonotype was picked up many times. The chain is built from TRBV9 and TRBJ2-3, with D hard to call. The CDR3 contains 14 residues. Trimming took 3 bases from V and 6 from J, leaving 14 bases between them. Germline V CDR1 and CDR2: SGDLS, YYNGEE. CDR3 region: CASSENQRADTQYF. In DNA, the CDR3 is TGTGCCAGCAGCGAAAATCAGCGCGCCGATACGCAGTATTTT.

Many counts were recorded for this clonotype. The chain uses TRBV9 and TRBJ2-2; 9 bases fit TRBD2. Germline CDR1 is SGDLS and CDR2 is YYNGEE. The CDR3 covers 17 residues. The junction had 11 bases not matched to a gene; V was cut back by 3 bases and J by 5 bases. Here the CDR3 DNA reads TGTGCCAGCAGCGCACGCCTACTAGCGGGTTGGACCGGGGAGCTGTTTTTT. Translated: CASSARLLAGWTGELFF.

In its sample, this clonotype was seen many times. This chain links TRBV30 with TRBJ2-5; D call uncertain. This CDR3 comprises 12 residues. V was cut by 2 bases and J by 5 bases, with 9 bases left in between. CDR1 GTSNPN and CDR2 SVGIG come from the germline V gene (reference sequence). The CDR3 DNA sequence: TGTGCCTGGAGTTCAATGGGGGAGACCCAGTACTTC. The encoded protein is CAWSSMGETQYF. Using reference TRBV30 and TRBJ2-5 for the parts outside the CDR3, the full variable domain is SQTIHQWPATLVQPVGSPLSLECTVEGTSNPNLYWYRQAAGRGLQLLFYSVGIGQISSEVPQNLSASRPQDRQFILSSKKLLLSDSGFYLCAWSSMGETQYFGPGTRLLVL.

Many counts were recorded for this clonotype. The chain links TRBV19 to TRBJ2-7, with 12 bases lining up with TRBD2. The CDR3 spans 15 residues. V dropped 5 bases and J dropped 5; count of bases not matched to a gene: 7. In germline, CDR1 is LNHDA, CDR2 SQIVND (reference sequence). The chain's CDR3 is CASSPSTSGSHEQYF. CDR3 coding DNA: TGTGCCAGTAGTCCTTCGACTAGCGGGAGTCACGAGCAGTACTTC.

This clonotype was counted many times. J is TRBJ2-2 and V is TRBV23-1; D possibly corresponds to TRBD1 (5 bases). TRBV23-1 is annotated as an ORF whose role is uncertain. Deletions cut 4 bases from V and 6 bases from J, with 12 bases between. This CDR3 has 14 residues. CDR3 amino acids: CASSPTVRPGELFF. CDR3 sequence (DNA): TGCGCCAGCAGTCCGACAGTCAGGCCCGGGGAGCTGTTTTTT.

This clonotype was detected a few times. This sequence joins TRBV19 and TRBJ1-4, with D possibly being TRBD1 (6 bases). V was pared by 5 bases and J by 7 bases, with 17 bases between. This CDR3 is built from 15 residues. Germline CDR1 reads LNHDA; CDR2 reads SQIVND (reference sequence). This CDR3 is CASSPTGTWAEKLFF. The CDR3, as DNA: TGTGCCAGTAGTCCAACCGGGACATGGGCTGAAAAACTGTTTTTT.